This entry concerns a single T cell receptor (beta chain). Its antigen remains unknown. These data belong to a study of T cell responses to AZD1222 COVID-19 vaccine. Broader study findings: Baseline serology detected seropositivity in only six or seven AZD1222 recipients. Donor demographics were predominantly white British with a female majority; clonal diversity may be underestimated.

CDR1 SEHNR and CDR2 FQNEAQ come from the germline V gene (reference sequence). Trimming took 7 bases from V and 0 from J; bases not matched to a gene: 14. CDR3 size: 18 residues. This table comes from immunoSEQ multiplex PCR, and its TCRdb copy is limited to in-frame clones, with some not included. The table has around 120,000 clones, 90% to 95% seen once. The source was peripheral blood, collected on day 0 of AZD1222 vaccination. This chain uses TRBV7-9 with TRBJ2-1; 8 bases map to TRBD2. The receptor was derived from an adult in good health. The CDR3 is CASTLGGPGTSSYNEQFF. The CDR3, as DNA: TGTGCCAGCACCCTGGGGGGGCCAGGGACTAGCTCCTACAATGAGCAGTTCTTC.